The rows below give T cell receptor beta chains drawn from one sample of a study of T cell changes during pregnancy in multiple sclerosis. The table came from immunoSEQ multiplex PCR; TCRdb's copy has only in-frame clones and leaves some out. The sample records under 85,000 clones, 90% to 95% being singletons. The sequences come from peripheral blood, collected in the third trimester of pregnancy. These receptor sequences come from a female donor in good health, enrolled as a control in a pregnancy study. CDR3s include the opening cysteine and the closing phenylalanine or tryptophan. The D gene is left open where the match is weak.

D gene	V gene	J gene	CDR3 protein
TRBD2	TRBV27	TRBJ2-7	CASSLRGTRSHGYEQYF
-	TRBV6-1	TRBJ2-2	CASSVYPNTGELFF
TRBD1	TRBV7-9	TRBJ2-2	CASSLRQGWTGELFF
TRBD1	TRBV29-1	TRBJ1-1	CSDRGSEEAFF
TRBD1	TRBV19	TRBJ2-5	CASSISAQGAQETQYF
TRBD2	TRBV7-2	TRBJ2-2	CASTTSGVNTGELFF
TRBD1	TRBV7-9	TRBJ1-1	CASSQTGGGYTEAFF
TRBD1	TRBV7-9	TRBJ1-1	CASSFPGQGSWYTEAFF
-	TRBV5-1	TRBJ2-7	CASSESYEQYF
TRBD1	TRBV29-1	TRBJ1-1	CSVGGDSWNTEAFF
-	TRBV7-9	TRBJ1-4	CASSLSQGARVEKLFF
TRBD1	TRBV12-5	TRBJ1-5	CASGLVRGTALPNQPQHF
-	TRBV6-5	TRBJ1-3	CAAATGLPGNTIYF
-	TRBV5-1	TRBJ1-1	CASSLDQAMNTEAFF
-	TRBV4-1	TRBJ2-1	CASSFRSGGDEQFF
-	TRBV2	TRBJ1-1	CASRPDPGTEAFF
-	TRBV5-1	TRBJ1-1	CASSLAPGNTEAFF
TRBD2	TRBV19	TRBJ2-2	CASSVLAGDGELFF
TRBD2	TRBV15	TRBJ2-5	CATTGDRRGGRETQYF
-	TRBV7-9	TRBJ1-5	CASSGVGKPQHF
-	TRBV6-1	TRBJ1-3	CASRERFTGGNTIYF
TRBD2	TRBV14	TRBJ2-3	CASSGPSGPTDTQYF
-	TRBV4-3	TRBJ2-3	CASSQARTLTGIDTQYF
TRBD1	TRBV6-6	TRBJ1-5	CASSSPDRGSNQPQHF
-	TRBV6-6	TRBJ2-2	CASSFSEPFTGELFF
-	TRBV9	TRBJ1-1	CASSGGQRTEAFF
TRBD1	TRBV5-1	TRBJ1-5	CASSPGGVGQPQHF
-	TRBV29-1	TRBJ1-4	CSVTGPHGKLFF
TRBD1	TRBV5-4	TRBJ1-2	CASSTGQGNYGYTF
-	TRBV6-5	TRBJ2-1	CASSFGQGRFF
TRBD2	TRBV11-3	TRBJ2-1	CASSSAGTSNEQFF
-	TRBV28	TRBJ2-2	CASSLWQGNTGELFF
TRBD1	TRBV6-5	-	CASSYAQGRYEQYF
-	TRBV5-6	TRBJ2-7	CASSLFTPYEQYF
TRBD1	TRBV19	TRBJ1-1	CASSTGFTEAFF
TRBD2	TRBV5-1	TRBJ2-3	CASSSQRGATDTQYF
TRBD2	TRBV27	TRBJ2-2	CASTGGGWSVPNTGELFF
TRBD1	TRBV5-1	TRBJ2-7	CASSLGDRAYEQYF
-	TRBV19	TRBJ2-1	CASSASAGLTEQFF
TRBD2	TRBV4-2	TRBJ2-5	CASSQDLASGALETQYF
TRBD1	TRBV19	TRBJ2-1	CASNRDRGYNEQFF
TRBD2	TRBV7-8	TRBJ2-3	CASSTMRGDRTDTQYF
TRBD1	TRBV19	TRBJ1-2	CASRTGADYGYTF
-	TRBV19	TRBJ1-1	CASSIKHSMNTEAFF
TRBD1	TRBV10-3	TRBJ1-2	CAIGQGDGYTF
-	TRBV7-9	TRBJ1-1	CASSSNNRDTEAFF
TRBD1	TRBV28	TRBJ1-6	CASSSGQGLNSPLHF
TRBD2	TRBV27	TRBJ2-7	CASSGLAGTSDEQYF
TRBD1	TRBV29-1	TRBJ2-3	CSVERTGIGTDTQYF
TRBD2	TRBV9	TRBJ2-4	CASSVEPRAGGPNIQYF
-	TRBV7-3	TRBJ1-1	CASSLGGSGIEAFF
TRBD1	TRBV4-3	TRBJ2-7	CASSQGRDSSYEQYF
-	TRBV27	TRBJ2-7	CASSRGAYYEQYF
-	TRBV21-1	TRBJ1-1	CASKARGQTYYTEAFF